Given below is one T cell receptor beta chain in context. Profiled with immunoSEQ multiplex PCR; TCRdb holds only in-frame clones, not every one. The sample lists roughly 62,000 clones, approximately 83% occurring once. The data originate from a study of blood T cell repertoires in COVID-19. V shed 0 bases and J shed 5 bases, with 11 bases lying between them. This CDR3 has 14 amino acids. CDR1 is SGHNT, CDR2 YYREEE, per germline (reference sequence). The rearrangement uses TRBV5-4 and TRBJ2-5; possibly TRBD1 for D (6 bases). Sequencing was carried out using peripheral blood. The receptor was isolated from a man aged 25-45 years with COVID-19, enrolled during active disease. The CDR3 here is CASSLGAGVETQYF. The DNA for the CDR3 is TGTGCCAGCAGCTTGGGTGCAGGGGTGGAGACCCAGTACTTC.